This TCR beta chain was captured by sequencing in a study of Graves' ophthalmopathy and Graves' hyperthyroidism. Findings and caveats of the study: Predictions made by the model for ophthalmopathy progression reached just over 70% sensitivity and around 72% specificity.

This clonotype was detected many times. Its antigen is undetermined. The V segment lost 6 bases and the J segment 5 bases; nucleotides outside the gene matches: 4. There are 13 residues in the CDR3. The germline CDR1 and CDR2 sequences are SGHDT and YYEEEE. Amplification of the TCR beta CDR3 regions used RNA transcripts (as template). Second-round multiplex PCR followed a first-round RT-PCR using HTBI primers. Using its own MiXCR run on the multiplex PCR reads, TCRdb lists one record per CDR3 protein. The sample records roughly 600,000 distinct CDR3 sequences, about two fifths being singletons. The evidence that diagnosis relied on was clinical symptoms, serum thyroxine, TRAb, thyroid ultrasound and orbital computed tomography.

The clonotype originates from an adult man with Graves' hyperthyroidism. Sequencing was performed on peripheral blood or thyroid tissue (not recorded which). The J gene is TRBJ1-4, the V gene TRBV5-6; TRBD1 matches at 7 bases. DNA of the CDR3: TGTGCCAGCACCAAGGGACAGAATGAAAAACTGTTTTTT. The encoded protein is CASTKGQNEKLFF.